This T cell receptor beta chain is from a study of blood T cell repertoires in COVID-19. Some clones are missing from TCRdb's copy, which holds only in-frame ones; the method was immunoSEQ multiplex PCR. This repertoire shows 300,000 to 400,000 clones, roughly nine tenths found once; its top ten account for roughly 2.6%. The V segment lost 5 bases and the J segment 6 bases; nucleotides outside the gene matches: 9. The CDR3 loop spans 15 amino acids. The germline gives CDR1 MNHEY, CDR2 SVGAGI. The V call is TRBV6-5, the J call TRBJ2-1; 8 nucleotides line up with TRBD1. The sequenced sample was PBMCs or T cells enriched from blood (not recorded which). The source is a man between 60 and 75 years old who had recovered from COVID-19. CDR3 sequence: CASSKQGGSANEQFF. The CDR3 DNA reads TGTGCCAGCAGTAAACAGGGGGGCTCGGCCAATGAGCAGTTCTTC.